This T cell receptor beta chain is drawn from a study of T cell clones after liver transplantation. The CDR3 has 17 amino acids. Germline assignment: CDR1 SNHLY and CDR2 FYNNEI. The ends lost 5 bases at V and 6 bases at J; junction bases unmatched: 13. Details on this clone: Its antigen is undetermined.

The study's findings and limits: Conclusions were preliminary, with small, heterogeneous patient groups.

Some clones are missing from TCRdb's copy, which holds only in-frame ones; the method was immunoSEQ multiplex PCR. The sample yields fewer than 65,000 clones, 60% to 75% seen once. The genes are TRBV2 and TRBJ2-3; 11 bases align to TRBD1. Sequences were derived from CD4+ T cells from blood, sampled at the 22-month timepoint. This receptor was obtained from a human patient who received a liver transplant. The T cells may come from the graft donor. CDR3 sequence: CASSLKPGQGVEDTQYF. The CDR3 bases are TGTGCCAGCAGTCTGAAGCCGGGACAGGGGGTGGAGGATACGCAGTATTTT.